Each of the 2 T cell receptor beta chains below was sequenced from the same sample in a study of blood T cell repertoires in COVID-19. Clones were sequenced by immunoSEQ multiplex PCR, and TCRdb holds only the in-frame ones, with some missing. The sample has about 120,000 clones, 80% seen once; the top ten hold around a quarter. The sequenced sample was peripheral blood. The receptors stem from a human donor in a cohort sampled during active COVID-19.

This rearrangement joins TRBV30 to TRBJ2-7, with D uncertain. Germline CDR1 reads GTSNPN; CDR2 reads SVGIG (reference sequence). This CDR3 comprises 11 residues. V was trimmed by 5 bases and J by 2 bases, leaving 7 bases between them. CDR3 coding DNA: TGTGCCTGGGGCAGGACCTACGAGCAGTACTTC. Translating gives CAWGRTYEQYF.

This clone occurred many times. The J gene is TRBJ1-1, the V gene TRBV5-1; TRBD1 aligns across 9 bases. J lost 4 bases, V lost 0 bases, and 7 bases had no gene match. The germline V gene has CDR1 SGHRS and CDR2 YFSETQ. The CDR3 spans 16 residues. CDR3 amino acids: CASSLVRTGERTEAFF. In nucleotides, the CDR3 is TGCGCCAGCAGCTTGGTGCGGACAGGGGAACGCACTGAAGCTTTCTTT.